This entry lists 8 T cell receptor beta chains sequenced from one sample in a study of low-dose radiotherapy and immunotherapy resistance in tumors. Described time point: after trial treatment. Treatment defined: LDRT plus nivolumab, ipilimumab, low-dose cyclophosphamide and aspirin (RACIN trial). First-strand cDNA used TRAV- and TRBV-specific primers, covering alpha and beta chains. TCR amplification ran 15 to 25 PCR cycles using constant-region and V-primer adapter primers. TCRdb reanalysed the reads using MiXCR and keeps one entry per CDR3 protein. The sample holds tens of thousands of distinct CDR3 sequences, 15% to 20% seen once. The material was PBMCs, obtained after low-dose radiotherapy plus immunotherapy. All receptors come from a male donor with prostate cancer.

In its sample, this clonotype was seen many times. The chain is built from TRBV18 and TRBJ1-5; TRBD1 matches 8 bases. Germline V gene sequence: CDR1 KGHSH, CDR2 LQKENI. The CDR3 extends over 15 amino acids. J was trimmed by 0 bases and V by 2 bases; bases with no gene match: 0. CDR3: CASSPGTGSNQPQHF. The CDR3 nucleotides are TGTGCCAGCTCACCAGGGACAGGTAGCAATCAGCCCCAGCATTTT.

This clonotype appeared many times. This rearrangement joins TRBV4-1 to TRBJ2-2; D remains ambiguous. V was cut by 0 bases and J by 7 bases, with 3 bases left in between. CDR3 length: 12 residues. The germline CDR1 and CDR2 sequences are MGHRA and YSYEKL. The CDR3 reads CASSQEIGELFF. The CDR3 bases are TGCGCCAGCAGCCAAGAGATCGGGGAGCTGTTTTTT.

This clonotype was detected ten times or more. V gene TRBV9 combines with J gene TRBJ1-2; D call uncertain. CDR3 length: 16 amino acids. Germline V gene data show CDR1 as SGDLS and CDR2 as YYNGEE. V gave up 2 bases and J gave up 8 bases, with 22 bases separating them. Here the CDR3 reads CASSVQEWITLGGYTF. The CDR3 bases are TGTGCCAGCAGCGTCCAAGAGTGGATTACGTTGGGCGGCTACACCTTC. The full variable domain, in which reference TRBV9 and TRBJ1-2 provide the parts outside the CDR3, is DSGVTQTPKHLITATGQRVTLRCSPRSGDLSVYWYQQSLDQGLQFLIQYYNGEERAKGNILERFSAQQFPDLHSELNLSSLELGDSALYFCASSVQEWITLGGYTFGSGTRLTVV.

Concerning this clonotype itself: A far larger clone is a single base away, which makes a read error likely. CDR3 in DNA: TGCGCCAGCAGCTCCACAGGGGGCATGTACGAGCAGTTCTTC. Translation gives CASSSTGGMYEQFF. The V call is TRBV4-1, the J call TRBJ2-1, with 9 nucleotides matching TRBD1. The CDR3 runs 14 residues. CDR1 and CDR2 from the germline V gene are MGHRA and YSYEKL. V lost 5 bases to trimming and J lost 10 bases; unmatched junction nucleotides: 9.

With respect to this clonotype: This may stem from a read error, because a much larger clone lies one nucleotide away. The chain uses TRBV7-9 and TRBJ2-7; D uncertain. Germline lookup yields CDR1 SEHNR and CDR2 FQNEAQ (reference sequence). There are 11 residues in the CDR3. In nucleotides, the CDR3 is TGTGTCAGCAGCTTCGGTCCCCTCCTTAGCTTC. Translated: CVSSFGPLLSF.

The rearrangement links TRBV26 to TRBJ1-3; the table gives TRBD1 as D, unverified against the DNA. TRBV26 is labeled a pseudogene. The CDR3 totals 14 residues. The CDR3 bases are TGTGCCAGCAGTTCGTCAGGGTCAGGAAACACCATATATTTT. It encodes CASSSSGSGNTIYF.

As regards this clonotype: A far larger clone is only one base removed, so a read error is likely. The chain joins TRBV7-8 to TRBJ2-5, with 15 bases fitting TRBD2. Germline CDR1 and CDR2: SGHVS and FQNEAQ. CDR3 length equals 17 residues. The CDR3 nucleotides read TGTGCCAGCAGCTCTTTGGGGGGACTAGCGGGAGGAGACGAGCAGTGCTTC. Its protein is CASSSLGGLAGGDEQCF.

This clonotype was found many times. The chain employs TRBV27 and TRBJ1-1; TRBD1 aligns across 7 bases. The V gene's germline CDR1 is MNHEY and CDR2 SMNVEV (reference sequence). This CDR3 is built from 13 residues. J gave up 7 bases and V 6 bases, and 8 bases lay outside the gene matches. CDR3 DNA sequence: TGTGCCAGCAGACACAGGGGTTTGAGTGAAGCTTTCTTT. It encodes CASRHRGLSEAFF.